The 5 T cell receptor beta chains below were found in one sample sequenced in a study of blood T cell repertoires in COVID-19. Only in-frame clones appear in the TCRdb table, and some are missing; sequencing was by immunoSEQ multiplex PCR. This sample has roughly 76,000 clones, with under 85% found just once. The sequenced sample consisted of peripheral blood. Source of these receptors: a man in his 70s with acute or convalescent COVID-19.

This chain uses TRBV3-1 (or the pseudogene TRBV3-2) with TRBJ2-3; 9 bases line up with TRBD2. Germline values: CDR1 LGHDT, CDR2 YNNKEL (reference sequence). With V trimmed by 6 bases and J by 3 bases, 7 bases remained unmatched. The CDR3 runs 15 residues. CDR3 DNA: TGTGCCAGCAGATATAGCGGGAGAGGGACAGATACGCAGTATTTT. Its protein product is CASRYSGRGTDTQYF.

The chain carries TRBV3-1 (or the pseudogene TRBV3-2) and TRBJ1-3, with 10 bases that match TRBD1. The germline gives CDR1 LGHDT, CDR2 YNNKEL (reference sequence). V was pared by 4 bases and J by 4 bases, with 4 bases of the junction left unmatched. The CDR3 has 15 residues. CDR3: CASSRQGARGNTIYF. CDR3 in DNA: TGTGCCAGCAGCCGACAGGGGGCGCGAGGAAACACCATATATTTT.

Notes on this clone: Other nucleotide sequences from this sample produce the same CDR3. The chain employs TRBV5-6 and TRBJ2-7; D gene ambiguous. This CDR3 has 14 residues. V lost 2 bases to trimming and J lost 2 bases, with 11 bases between them. Germline CDR1 and CDR2: SGHDT and YYEEEE. Here the CDR3 DNA reads TGTGCCAGCAGCTTAGCCGGGTCCGCCTACGAGCAGTACTTC. This sequence encodes CASSLAGSAYEQYF.

This clone was picked up a small number of times. The chain is built from TRBV19 and TRBJ2-2; TRBD2 aligns across 10 bases. CDR3 length: 16 amino acids. The V segment lost 9 bases and the J segment 2 bases; nucleotides outside the gene matches: 9. Germline V gives CDR1 LNHDA, CDR2 SQIVND (reference sequence). The CDR3 DNA sequence: TGTGCCAGCAAGAAGGAGCGGGAGGGTAACACCGGGGAGCTGTTTTTT. Translating gives CASKKEREGNTGELFF. The full variable domain, rest sourced from reference TRBV19 and TRBJ2-2, is DGGITQSPKYLFRKEGQNVTLSCEQNLNHDAMYWYRQDPGQGLRLIYYSQIVNDFQKGDIAEGYSVSREKKESFPLTVTSAQKNPTAFYLCASKKEREGNTGELFFGEGSRLTVL.

V is TRBV7-6 and J is TRBJ1-1; TRBD1 agrees at 8 bases. V shed 5 bases and J 4 bases; nucleotides not matched to a gene: 3. This CDR3 is 13 amino acids long. Germline loops: CDR1 SGHVS, CDR2 FNYEAQ. The DNA for the CDR3 is TGTGCCAGCAGCCTTACAGGGGGCACTGAAGCTTTCTTT. Translating it yields CASSLTGGTEAFF.